Presented here are 8 T cell receptor beta chains from one specimen sequenced in a study of cytomegalovirus exposure and HLA in healthy donors. It was with 60 Vbeta and 13 Jbeta primers that the PCR ran. Method: immunoSEQ multiplex PCR; TCRdb's copy keeps in-frame clones and lacks some. The sample holds 200,000 to 250,000 clones, roughly 80% seen once. The sample taken for sequencing was PBMCs. The receptors here all came from a man aged 50 to 60 in good health and CMV-seronegative.

The chain is built from TRBV9 and TRBJ2-2; a possible D gene is TRBD1 (5 bases). V was trimmed by 7 bases and J by 1 base, leaving 8 bases between them. Germline values: CDR1 SGDLS, CDR2 YYNGEE. The CDR3 consists of 13 residues. The CDR3 is CASAQGNTGELFF. The CDR3 coding sequence is TGTGCCAGCGCCCAGGGGAACACCGGGGAGCTGTTTTTT. Based on the CDR3 plus reference TRBV9 and TRBJ2-2, the full variable domain is DSGVTQTPKHLITATGQRVTLRCSPRSGDLSVYWYQQSLDQGLQFLIQYYNGEERAKGNILERFSAQQFPDLHSELNLSSLELGDSALYFCASAQGNTGELFFGEGSRLTVL.

J is TRBJ2-1 and V is TRBV11-3; no definite D call. The CDR3 is 11 amino acids. V was clipped by 5 bases and J by 7 bases, with 6 bases between them. Looked up from germline, CDR1 is SGHNT and CDR2 is YENEEA. The CDR3 DNA is TGTGCCAGCAGCCTAAAGAATGAGCAGTTCTTC. Translated, it gives CASSLKNEQFF.

The chain carries TRBV19 and TRBJ1-1, with 8 positions matching TRBD1. Germline trimming cut 5 bases from V and 7 bases from J; bases unmatched to any gene: 9. CDR1 is LNHDA, CDR2 SQIVND, per germline (reference sequence). The CDR3 is 14 amino acids. DNA of the CDR3: TGTGCCAGTAGTCGCGGGGACAGGCCCTATGAAGCTTTCTTT. It encodes CASSRGDRPYEAFF. Supplemented by reference TRBV19 and TRBJ1-1, the full variable domain reads DGGITQSPKYLFRKEGQNVTLSCEQNLNHDAMYWYRQDPGQGLRLIYYSQIVNDFQKGDIAEGYSVSREKKESFPLTVTSAQKNPTAFYLCASSRGDRPYEAFFGQGTRLTVV.

V is TRBV11-3 and J is TRBJ2-1; 8 bases line up with TRBD2. This CDR3 has 18 residues. Germline V CDR1 and CDR2: SGHNT, YENEEA. The junction had 17 bases not matched to a gene; V was cut back by 5 bases and J by 5 bases. DNA for the CDR3: TGTGCCAGCAGCCAGGAGGGACGGTTTGGAGCGGGAGACAATGAGCAGTTCTTC. Translating it yields CASSQEGRFGAGDNEQFF.

This sequence joins TRBV2 and TRBJ1-2; D is perhaps TRBD1 (5 bases). CDR1 SNHLY and CDR2 FYNNEI come from the germline V gene. Trimming took off 6 bases at V and 5 bases at J, with 10 bases between the two ends. The CDR3 totals 12 residues. This CDR3 reads CASRGTAYGYTF. The CDR3 nucleotides read TGTGCCAGCAGAGGGACTGCGTATGGCTACACCTTC.

V and J are TRBV5-1 and TRBJ2-1, with D possibly being TRBD1 (5 bases). CDR1 is SGHRS and CDR2 is YFSETQ in the germline V gene. This CDR3 contains 12 residues. Trimming took off 6 bases at V and 8 bases at J, with 12 bases between the two ends. The CDR3 here is CASTLRGDEQFF. The CDR3 nucleotides read TGCGCCAGCACTCTAAGGGGTGATGAGCAGTTCTTC.

V gene TRBV4-1 combines with J gene TRBJ1-1; 7 nucleotides match TRBD1. Germline CDR1 MGHRA, CDR2 YSYEKL. The CDR3 runs 14 residues. J gave up 6 bases and V 3 bases, and 7 bases lay outside the gene matches. CDR3 coding DNA: TGCGCCAGCAGCCAGATTACAGGGGACCCTGAAGCTTTCTTT. Residues: CASSQITGDPEAFF.

This chain connects TRBV7-3 to TRBJ2-3, with 12 bases identical to TRBD2. The CDR3 extends over 14 amino acids. CDR1 SGHTA and CDR2 FQGTGA come from the germline V gene. The junction had 9 bases not matched to a gene; V was cut back by 5 bases and J by 12 bases. The CDR3 here is CASSDGLAGRSQYF. As DNA, the CDR3 is TGTGCCAGCAGCGATGGACTAGCGGGACGGTCCCAGTATTTT.